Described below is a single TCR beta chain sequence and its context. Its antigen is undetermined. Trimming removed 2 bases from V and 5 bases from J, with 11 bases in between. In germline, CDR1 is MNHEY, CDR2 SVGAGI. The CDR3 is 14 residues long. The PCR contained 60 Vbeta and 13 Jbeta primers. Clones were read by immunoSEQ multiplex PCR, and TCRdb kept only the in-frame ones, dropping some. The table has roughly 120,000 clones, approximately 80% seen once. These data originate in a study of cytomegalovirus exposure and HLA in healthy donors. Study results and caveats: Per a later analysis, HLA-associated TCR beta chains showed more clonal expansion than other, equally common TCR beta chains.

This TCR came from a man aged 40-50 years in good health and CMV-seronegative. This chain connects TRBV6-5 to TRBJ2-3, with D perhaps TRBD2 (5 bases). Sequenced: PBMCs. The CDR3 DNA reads TGTGCCAGCAGTTACGGGGAGAAATTAGATACGCAGTATTTT. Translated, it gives CASSYGEKLDTQYF.